This is a list of T cell receptor beta chains from one sample in a study of T cells in Graves' hyperthyroidism and ophthalmopathy. One entry per CDR3 protein results from TCRdb running MiXCR on the multiplex PCR reads. The data show fewer than 400,000 distinct CDR3 sequences, with approximately 14% seen just once and around a quarter held by the top ten. What was sequenced was blood. The receptor source for this set is a woman aged 18-29 years with Graves' hyperthyroidism that later progressed to Graves' ophthalmopathy. Each CDR3 is given with its conserved first and last residue. Size tells how often a clone was seen (once, few, many) or the class of an expanded clone, and some rows leave it out.

clone_size	v_call	j_call	cdr3_aa
.	TRBV6-2/TRBV6-3	TRBJ1-1	CASDGGWNTEAFF
.	TRBV10-3	TRBJ2-1	CAISDGLAVINEQFF
many	TRBV12-3/TRBV12-4	TRBJ2-7	CAGSPSFDRGHEQYF
few	TRBV9	TRBJ1-6	CASSGHDRQYNSPLHF
.	TRBV2	TRBJ2-1	CASRREHYNEQFF
many	TRBV28	TRBJ2-1	CASSYDRGYNEQFF
few	TRBV15	TRBJ1-3	CATSRDWGSGNTIYF
many	TRBV30	TRBJ2-2	CAWTTRAFRTGELFF
many	TRBV7-9	TRBJ2-1	CASSSTLDNEQFF
.	TRBV20-1	TRBJ2-7	CSARFASLSYEQYF
many	TRBV20-1	TRBJ2-2	CSASGTGTGGDTGELFF
.	TRBV20-1	TRBJ1-5	CSAREPTGGNQPQHF
many	TRBV6-1	TRBJ1-1	CASSGGSRGVGLEAFF
.	TRBV28	TRBJ2-1	CASNLTLGTSGANEQFF
many	TRBV6-1	TRBJ2-1	CASRPHQNNEQFF
.	TRBV28	TRBJ2-6	CASRPLATYSGANVLTF
many	TRBV28	TRBJ1-6	CASSLLSLHF
many	TRBV28	TRBJ2-1	CASSLLGKDEQFF
.	TRBV9	TRBJ2-7	CASSGDRGSGEQYF
few	TRBV6-5	TRBJ1-5	CASSYATEPQHF
many	TRBV5-1	TRBJ2-7	CASSLVGGQYEQYF
.	TRBV27	TRBJ1-5	CASSPIGYSNQPQHF
.	TRBV20-1	TRBJ1-6	CSADGPSPLHF
few	TRBV6-1	TRBJ1-5	CASSQEAVSNQPQHF
many	TRBV10-3	TRBJ2-2	CAITTRTGTGELFF
many	TRBV28	TRBJ2-7	CASRFRTSGRNIQYF
many	TRBV27	TRBJ2-6	CASHPSYSGANVLTF
many	TRBV7-2	TRBJ2-5	CASSLSGRETQYF
many	TRBV19	TRBJ2-7	CASSPYAGTGGYEQYF
many	TRBV13	TRBJ2-1	CASSATGRPTFF
many	TRBV7-9	TRBJ2-7	CASSSSGLTYEQYF
.	TRBV6-5	TRBJ2-2	CASSYSAGGGAGELFF
many	TRBV11-2	TRBJ1-6	CASSLARLLGNSPLHF
.	TRBV10-3	TRBJ2-3	CAISEPSGGTDSTDTQYF
many	TRBV27	TRBJ2-1	CASSPRTSGRNEQFF
many	TRBV18	TRBJ2-1	CASSPMRTSGNNEQFF
many	TRBV6-1	TRBJ1-1	CASNLVTEAFF
few	TRBV3-1	TRBJ1-6	CASSQGLVSPLHF
few	TRBV30	TRBJ2-7	CAWSKPGRVGLYEQYF
.	TRBV3-1	TRBJ1-6	CASSQVEYSPLHF
.	TRBV27	TRBJ2-6	CASRSGRGGANVLTF